Each of the 9 T cell receptor beta chains below was sequenced from the same sample in a study of T cells in Graves' hyperthyroidism and ophthalmopathy (dated 2019 in TCRdb). The library came from multiplex PCR. Sequencing relied on an Illumina HiSeq 2000. The TCR beta CDR3 regions were amplified from the RNA transcripts. A first-round RT-PCR of the TCR CDR3 used the HTBI primer set with the Qiagen OneStep RT-PCR kit. TCRdb cleaned the public reads at Q25 with fastp, built clones with MiXCR and kept in-frame beta chains. Identical CDR3 proteins give one entry, which carries the most common genes and DNA. This sample has 550,000 to 600,000 distinct CDR3 sequences in its table, and approximately 44% of those were observed once. The ten largest account for under 20% of the sample. Material for sequencing was peripheral blood or thyroid tissue (not recorded which). The receptors derive from an adult woman with Graves' disease, either hyperthyroidism or ophthalmopathy (not recorded which).

The chain employs TRBV7-2 and TRBJ1-1; no clear D. The CDR3 is made up of 15 amino acids. Trimming left V 7 bases short and J 0 bases short, with 15 bases between. Germline V CDR1 and CDR2: SGHTA, FQGNSA. Here the CDR3 DNA reads TGTGCCAGCACCAACGCGGGTACTTTGAACACTGAAGCTTTCTTT. Translation: CASTNAGTLNTEAFF.

The chain uses TRBV7-9 and TRBJ1-6; no firm D call. Germline V gene data show CDR1 as SEHNR and CDR2 as FQNEAQ (reference sequence). V dropped 6 bases and J dropped 10 bases, with 10 bases sitting between them. The length of the CDR3 is 12 residues. In DNA, the CDR3 is TGTGCCAGCAGTCCTCTGAAATCACCCCTCCACTTT. Translation gives CASSPLKSPLHF.

On this clonotype: A much larger clone sits a single nucleotide away, making a read error possible. The rearrangement joins TRBV4-1 to TRBJ2-2, with a tentative D call TRBD2 (5 bases). CDR3 length equals 13 residues. Germline V CDR1 and CDR2: MGHRA, YSYEKL. The CDR3 loop is CASSHSNTGELSF. DNA for the CDR3: TGCGCCAGCAGCCATTCGAACACCGGGGAGCTGTCTTTT.

This clonotype has at least ten counts. The chain is built from TRBV7-8 and TRBJ1-5; TRBD1 might be the D (5 bases). The CDR3 extends over 16 amino acids. The germline V gene has CDR1 SGHVS and CDR2 FQNEAQ. Deletions cut 6 bases from V and 0 bases from J, with 15 bases between. The CDR3 nucleotides read TGTGCCAGCAGATCTGGGACGCTGAATAGCAATCAGCCCCAGCATTTT. Protein product: CASRSGTLNSNQPQHF.

The chain has TRBV29-1 and TRBJ1-2; possible D gene TRBD1, 5 bases. The germline CDR1 and CDR2 sequences are SQVTM and ANQGSEA. The CDR3 contains 12 residues. The germline V and J ends were trimmed by 8 bases and 7 bases, with 17 bases remaining between them. The CDR3 loop is CSLTSGFGGYTF. CDR3 nucleotides: TGCAGCTTGACTTCAGGGTTCGGTGGCTACACCTTC.

V gene TRBV7-3 combines with J gene TRBJ1-1; TRBD1 aligns across 8 bases. V gave up 5 bases and J gave up 0 bases; unmatched junction bases: 8. This CDR3 has 16 residues. The germline V gene encodes CDR1 SGHTA and CDR2 FQGTGA. CDR3: CASSVGTGSMNTEAFF. The CDR3 DNA reads as TGTGCCAGCAGCGTAGGGACAGGTTCCATGAACACTGAAGCTTTCTTT.

The CDR3 is CASSALGQGTYEQYF. The CDR3 DNA sequence: TGTGCCAGCAGTGCCTTGGGACAGGGAACCTACGAGCAGTACTTC. J is TRBJ2-7 and V is TRBV7-9; TRBD1 aligns across 9 bases. With V trimmed by 6 bases and J by 2 bases, 8 bases remained unmatched. This CDR3 comprises 15 residues. Germline CDR1 and CDR2: SEHNR and FQNEAQ (reference sequence).

The CDR3 coding sequence is TGTGCCAGCAGCTCCCTAACAGGGGACTATGGCTACACCTTC. Its protein is CASSSLTGDYGYTF. V gene TRBV7-9 combines with J gene TRBJ1-2; 7 bases fit TRBD1. CDR1 and CDR2 (germline): SEHNR, FQNEAQ (reference sequence). The CDR3 contains 14 residues. After removal of 4 bases from V and 3 bases from J, the junction contained 5 bases not matched to a gene.

The rearrangement uses TRBV2 and TRBJ2-1, with D possibly being TRBD1 or TRBD2 (5 bases each). With 8 bases removed from V and 5 bases from J, the gap between germline ends came to 13 bases. Per the germline V gene, CDR1 is SNHLY and CDR2 is FYNNEI. This CDR3 has 13 amino acids. The CDR3 loop reads CASERGADNEQFF. The CDR3 DNA reads TGTGCCAGCGAAAGGGGAGCCGACAATGAGCAGTTCTTC.